These 13 T cell receptor beta chains share one sample of origin, sequenced in a study of T-cell memory formation after mild COVID-19 (dated by TCRdb to 2020 to 2023). The protocol used for the library was 5' RACE. TCRdb names Illumina NovaSeq 6000 as the instrument used. The public reads were reprocessed in TCRdb via fastp at Q25 and MiXCR, keeping in-frame beta chains. For every CDR3 protein sequence, its rows merge into one entry that carries the most common genes and DNA. The sample has 380,000 or so distinct CDR3 sequences on record, around an eighth of them singletons. The ten most abundant clones make up about 22% of the sample. Specimen: PBMCs or a T cell subset sorted from them (not recorded which). The receptors were gathered from a man between 18 and 29 years old who had mild COVID-19 (a few samples of this study predate the infection). The sample titles of this study are shuffled in the database, so cell type and time point are left out; the donor was told from shared clones.

This chain uses TRBV12-3 or TRBV12-4 with TRBJ1-1; D gene uncertain. V was cut by 1 base and J by 6 bases, with 12 bases left in between. The CDR3 runs 14 residues. The CDR3 nucleotides read TGTGCCAGCAGTTTAGGTCCCCTTAGCCCTGAAGCTTTCTTT. It translates to CASSLGPLSPEAFF.

This clonotype was counted a few times. The chain joins TRBV20-1 to TRBJ2-2; 7 nucleotides align to TRBD1. This CDR3 is built from 17 residues. The V gene end was trimmed by 3 bases and the J gene end by 0 bases; junction bases not matched to a gene: 10. The V gene's germline CDR1 is DFQATT and CDR2 SNEGSKA (reference sequence). The CDR3 loop reads CSARPSVDRTNTGELFF. CDR3 DNA: TGCAGTGCTAGGCCATCCGTGGACAGGACGAACACCGGGGAGCTGTTTTTT.

The V gene is TRBV7-3, the J gene TRBJ1-1; TRBD1 matches at 10 bases. This CDR3 spans 15 amino acids. V was pared by 1 base and J by 6 bases, with 5 bases of the junction left unmatched. Germline V gene lookup returns CDR1 SGHTA and CDR2 FQGTGA. Here the CDR3 DNA reads TGTGCCAGCAGCTTAAGTGGGACAGGGGCCGCTGAAGCTTTCTTT. It translates to CASSLSGTGAAEAFF.

This clonotype turned up a few times. This chain joins TRBV5-4 and TRBJ2-3; 11 nucleotides align to TRBD2. Trimming cost V 5 bases and J 5 bases; bases outside gene matches: 10. The germline gives CDR1 SGHNT, CDR2 YYREEE (reference sequence). The CDR3 extends over 16 amino acids. CDR3 protein: CASSSVSGGAEDTQYF. The CDR3 nucleotides are TGTGCCAGCAGTTCAGTTAGCGGGGGGGCCGAAGATACGCAGTATTTT.

This clonotype came up many times. V and J are TRBV2 and TRBJ2-1; D unresolved. Germline V lookup: CDR1 SNHLY, CDR2 FYNNEI. Trimming removed 4 bases at V and 0 bases at J, with 1 base between. This CDR3 contains 12 residues. The CDR3 loop is CASSGSYNEQFF. CDR3 bases: TGTGCCAGCAGTGGCTCCTACAATGAGCAGTTCTTC.

This clonotype was observed a few times. The chain couples TRBV7-9 to TRBJ1-1; 8 bases agree with TRBD1. Germline V gene lookup returns CDR1 SEHNR and CDR2 FQNEAQ (reference sequence). The CDR3 totals 15 residues. Losses at the gene ends were 10 bases for V and 3 bases for J; bases not matched to a gene: 13. The CDR3 region has the DNA TGTGCCACTCCGGGACAGGATAAAGAGGACACTGAAGCTTTCTTT. This codes for CATPGQDKEDTEAFF.

This clonotype was counted between two and nine times. V and J are TRBV7-9 and TRBJ1-2, with D tentatively TRBD1 (6 bases). CDR3 length: 15 amino acids. Germline V CDR1 and CDR2: SEHNR, FQNEAQ (reference sequence). V was clipped by 5 bases and J by 6 bases, with 19 bases between them. CDR3 sequence (DNA): TGTGCCAGCAGCCACCCCCCCACAGGGTATAATGGCTACACCTTC. Its translation is CASSHPPTGYNGYTF.

This clonotype was detected a few times. This chain joins TRBV20-1 and TRBJ2-3, with 10 positions matching TRBD2. In germline, CDR1 is DFQATT, CDR2 SNEGSKA (reference sequence). V trimming: 3 bases; J trimming: 2 bases; junction bases outside the gene matches: 20. The CDR3 extends over 20 amino acids. The DNA for the CDR3 is TGCAGTGCTAGCTCTTCGATAGCGGGGGGTCAATTCCTAATCACAGATACGCAGTATTTT. Residues: CSASSSIAGGQFLITDTQYF.

This clonotype was recorded a few times. The chain links TRBV12-3 or TRBV12-4 to TRBJ1-1; D gene unclear. This CDR3 spans 13 amino acids. Trimming pared 2 bases from V and 1 base from J, leaving 5 bases between. Written as DNA, the CDR3 is TGTGCCAGCAGTTTATTTGAGAACACTGAAGCTTTCTTT. Protein: CASSLFENTEAFF.

A few counts support this clonotype. The V and J genes are TRBV12-3 or TRBV12-4 and TRBJ2-7; no clear D gene. Trimming took off 3 bases at V and 6 bases at J, with 15 bases between the two ends. The CDR3 length is 14 residues. CDR3 bases: TGTGCCAGCAGTTTCGGGCGGCGGCTGGCCGAGCAGTACTTC. It encodes CASSFGRRLAEQYF.

This clonotype was detected a few times. The rearrangement uses TRBV6-5 and TRBJ1-4, with 7 bases aligning to TRBD1. The CDR3 has 14 residues. V lost 4 bases, J lost 8 bases, and 7 bases stayed unmatched. Germline CDR1 and CDR2: MNHEY and SVGAGI. CDR3 protein: CASSSRQGREKLFF. DNA of the CDR3: TGTGCCAGCAGTTCCCGACAGGGTAGGGAAAAACTGTTTTTT.

This clonotype has at least ten counts. The chain combines TRBV19 with TRBJ1-1; 8 nucleotides line up with TRBD1. Trimming at V came to 6 bases and at J to 3 bases, leaving 6 bases not matched to a gene. The CDR3 runs 14 residues. Germline V gene lookup returns CDR1 LNHDA and CDR2 SQIVND (reference sequence). CDR3 sequence: CASRINRGDTEAFF. CDR3 bases: TGTGCCAGTAGAATTAACAGGGGGGACACTGAAGCTTTCTTT.

This clonotype came up a few times. The rearrangement links TRBV7-6 to TRBJ2-3; D call uncertain. CDR1 is SGHVS, CDR2 FNYEAQ, per germline. Trimming pared 1 base from V and 5 bases from J, leaving 7 bases between. The CDR3 covers 13 residues. CDR3 sequence: CASSLGVLDTQYF. CDR3 nucleotide sequence: TGTGCCAGCAGCTTAGGGGTATTAGATACGCAGTATTTT.